This entry lists 15 T cell receptor beta chains sequenced from one sample in a study of OX40 agonist ivuxolimab in advanced cancers. The protocol was immunoSEQ multiplex PCR, while the TCRdb copy is restricted to in-frame clones and leaves out a portion. The table has tens of thousands of clones, roughly 90% seen once. This specimen consisted of CD4+ or CD8+ T cells sorted from blood, obtained in a trial of the OX40 agonist ivuxolimab. These receptors all come from an adult with an advanced solid tumor such as melanoma, head and neck, liver or kidney cancer.

This clone was seen only a few times. The chain has TRBV7-2 and TRBJ2-3; TRBD1 matches at 7 bases. The J segment lost 10 bases and the V segment lost 5 bases, leaving 6 bases of the junction unmatched. This CDR3 has 12 residues. Germline V gives CDR1 SGHTA, CDR2 FQGNSA. CDR3 nucleotide sequence: TGTGCCAGCAGCAACACGGGGACAGCGCAGTATTTT. Its translation: CASSNTGTAQYF.

The chain couples TRBV18 to TRBJ2-7; 12 nucleotides agree with TRBD2. Looked up from germline, CDR1 is KGHSH and CDR2 is LQKENI. Trimming took 5 bases from V and 3 from J; bases not matched to a gene: 5. The CDR3 spans 15 residues. The CDR3 reads CASSSPTSGSYEQYF. CDR3 sequence (DNA): TGTGCCAGCTCATCGCCGACTAGCGGGAGCTACGAGCAGTACTTC.

V usage is TRBV5-8 and J usage is TRBJ2-7; 14 nucleotides agree with TRBD2. The CDR3 has 20 residues. The V segment lost 5 bases and the J segment 5 bases; nucleotides outside the gene matches: 21. CDR1 and CDR2 (germline): SGHTS, YDEGEE. CDR3 amino acids: CASSRPGLAGVEGSRDEQYF. Written as DNA, the CDR3 is TGTGCCAGCAGTCGGCCGGGACTAGCGGGAGTAGAGGGTTCTAGGGACGAGCAGTACTTC.

This clone was seen once. The chain is built from TRBV4-1 and TRBJ2-1; D is ambiguous. The V end lost 0 bases, the J end lost 2 bases, and 11 bases lay between the germline ends. This CDR3 region has 16 residues. CDR1 is MGHRA and CDR2 is YSYEKL in the germline V gene. CDR3 DNA: TGCGCCAGCAGCCAAGACCCCGGCGGAACCTACAATGAGCAGTTCTTC. Translated, it gives CASSQDPGGTYNEQFF.

This sequence joins TRBV7-9 and TRBJ2-7; D may be TRBD1 (6 bases). V shed 5 bases and J shed 3 bases, with 14 bases lying between them. The CDR3 sequence is 14 residues long. Per the germline V gene, CDR1 is SEHNR and CDR2 is FQNEAQ (reference sequence). DNA of the CDR3: TGTGCCAGCAGCCCCCAGGGGTCCATCTACGAGCAGTACTTC. Translating it yields CASSPQGSIYEQYF.

The chain links TRBV28 to TRBJ1-2; 8 positions match TRBD1. Germline V gives CDR1 MDHEN, CDR2 SYDVKM. This CDR3 is 14 amino acids long. The ends lost 5 bases at V and 12 bases at J; junction bases unmatched: 14. CDR3 amino acids: CASSPRTGKAFDTF. In DNA form, the CDR3 reads TGTGCCAGCAGTCCCCGGACAGGGAAAGCTTTTGACACCTTC.

The chain combines TRBV30 with TRBJ2-1; either TRBD1 or TRBD2 may fit D (5 bases each). V gave up 6 bases and J gave up 6 bases, with 18 bases separating them. The CDR3 covers 14 residues. Germline-derived CDR1 and CDR2 are GTSNPN and SVGIG (reference sequence). The chain's CDR3 is CACMGWGSGNEQFF. The CDR3 DNA reads as TGTGCCTGCATGGGTTGGGGGAGCGGCAATGAGCAGTTCTTC.

V and J are TRBV7-2 and TRBJ2-1; 7 bases match TRBD2. V was pared by 6 bases and J by 10 bases, with 15 bases of the junction left unmatched. Germline V lookup: CDR1 SGHTA, CDR2 FQGNSA. This CDR3 has 15 residues. The CDR3 DNA reads as TGTGCCAGCAGAGGGGTTGGGGGAGGGCCAAACGAGCAGTTCTTC. This sequence encodes CASRGVGGGPNEQFF. Based on the CDR3 plus reference TRBV7-2 and TRBJ2-1, the full variable domain is GAGVSQSPSNKVTEKGKDVELRCDPISGHTALYWYRQSLGQGLEFLIYFQGNSAPDKSGLPSDRFSAERTGGSVSTLTIQRTQQEDSAVYLCASRGVGGGPNEQFFGPGTRLTVL.

The V gene is TRBV7-3, the J gene TRBJ2-7, with a weak D call TRBD2 (6 bases). Germline V gives CDR1 SGHTA, CDR2 FQGTGA. CDR3 length: 15 residues. Trimming shortened V by 1 base and J by 2 bases, and 12 bases separated the two germline ends. The CDR3 region has the DNA TGTGCCAGCAGCTTAAGTGGCGGGGCCCCCTACGAGCAGTACTTC. Protein product: CASSLSGGAPYEQYF.

The chain uses TRBV6-1 and TRBJ2-7, with a tentative D call TRBD1 (5 bases). Germline lookup yields CDR1 MNHNS and CDR2 SASEGT. Between the trimmed V and J ends, which lost 2 bases and 3 bases, there was a span of 8 bases. This CDR3 contains 13 residues. The CDR3 here is CASSESRDYEQYF. CDR3 coding DNA: TGTGCCAGCAGTGAAAGCAGGGACTACGAGCAGTACTTC.

The chain has TRBV2 and TRBJ1-5; D is unresolved. The germline V and J ends were trimmed by 2 bases and 0 bases, with 8 bases remaining between them. CDR1 SNHLY and CDR2 FYNNEI come from the germline V gene. This CDR3 spans 15 amino acids. CDR3 residues: CASSEWQTSNQPQHF. CDR3 DNA: TGTGCCAGCAGTGAATGGCAGACTAGCAATCAGCCCCAGCATTTT.

CDR3 residues: CASSQLTQGTQYF. CDR3 nucleotide sequence: TGTGCCAGCAGCCAACTAACCCAGGGGACCCAGTACTTC. The chain is built from TRBV14 and TRBJ2-5, with D perhaps matching TRBD1 (5 bases). Germline CDR1 SGHDN, CDR2 FVKESK. The CDR3 totals 13 residues. V was pared by 2 bases and J by 7 bases, with 11 bases between.

The chain recombines TRBV9 with TRBJ2-3, with D perhaps matching TRBD1 (7 bases). Germline V gene data show CDR1 as SGDLS and CDR2 as YYNGEE. V lost 3 bases, J lost 2 bases, and 13 bases lay in between. The CDR3 sequence is 15 residues long. CDR3 region: CASSEGAGSTDTQYF. Here the CDR3 DNA reads TGTGCCAGCAGCGAGGGGGCGGGATCCACAGATACGCAGTATTTT. Together with reference TRBV9 and TRBJ2-3, the CDR3 gives the full variable domain: DSGVTQTPKHLITATGQRVTLRCSPRSGDLSVYWYQQSLDQGLQFLIQYYNGEERAKGNILERFSAQQFPDLHSELNLSSLELGDSALYFCASSEGAGSTDTQYFGPGTRLTVL.

The chain recombines TRBV9 with TRBJ2-3, with 13 positions matching TRBD2. The length of the CDR3 is 16 residues. Germline V lookup: CDR1 SGDLS, CDR2 YYNGEE. Losses at the gene ends were 4 bases for V and 5 bases for J; bases not matched to a gene: 7. The DNA of the CDR3 is TGTGCCAGCAGCTTTAGACTAGCGGGAGGTGTAGATACGCAGTATTTT. It yields the protein CASSFRLAGGVDTQYF.

The rearrangement joins TRBV15 to TRBJ2-7, with a weak D call TRBD2 (6 bases). V was pared by 5 bases and J by 0 bases, with 17 bases between. The CDR3 has 16 residues. Germline CDR1 reads LNHNV; CDR2 reads YYDKDF (reference sequence). DNA of the CDR3: TGTGCCACCAGCGGGGGGATAGGGAAAAGCTCCTACGAGCAGTACTTC. It yields the protein CATSGGIGKSSYEQYF. The full variable domain, with the rest looked up from reference TRBV15 and TRBJ2-7, is DAMVIQNPRYQVTQFGKPVTLSCSQTLNHNVMYWYQQKSSQAPKLLFHYYDKDFNNEADTPDNFQSRRPNTSFCFLDIRSPGLGDTAMYLCATSGGIGKSSYEQYFGPGTRLTVT.